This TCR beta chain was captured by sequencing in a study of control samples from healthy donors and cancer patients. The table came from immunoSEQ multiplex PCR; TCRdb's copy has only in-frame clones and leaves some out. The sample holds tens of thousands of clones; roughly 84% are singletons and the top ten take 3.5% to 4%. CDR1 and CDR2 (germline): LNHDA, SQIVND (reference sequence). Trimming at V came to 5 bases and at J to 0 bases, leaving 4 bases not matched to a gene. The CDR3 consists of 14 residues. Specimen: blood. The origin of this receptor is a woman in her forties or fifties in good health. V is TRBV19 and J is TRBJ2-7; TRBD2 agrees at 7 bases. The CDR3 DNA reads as TGTGCCAGTAGTCGGAGCGGGAACTCCTACGAGCAGTACTTC. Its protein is CASSRSGNSYEQYF.